The 12 T cell receptor beta chains below come from one sample, sequenced in a study of cytomegalovirus exposure and HLA in healthy donors. The PCR ran on 60 Vbeta and 13 Jbeta primers. Sequencing was performed with immunoSEQ multiplex PCR; in TCRdb, only in-frame clones are kept and a portion is missing. In the table there are around 150,000 clones, about 76% of which are singletons. Source material: PBMCs. These receptors were obtained from a male donor in good health and CMV-seropositive.

The chain combines TRBV11-2 with TRBJ1-4, with D possibly matching TRBD1 (6 bases). The CDR3 is 13 amino acids. Germline loops: CDR1 SGHAT, CDR2 FQNNGV. Trimming shortened V by 1 base and J by 7 bases, and 7 bases separated the two germline ends. CDR3 DNA: TGTGCCAGCAGCTTAGTCAGGGGTGAAAAACTGTTTTTT. This encodes CASSLVRGEKLFF.

The chain recombines TRBV15 with TRBJ2-5, with 9 positions matching TRBD1. The J call could be wrong; TRBJ2-7 is a better fit for the DNA end. The CDR3 covers 16 residues. Germline lookup yields CDR1 LNHNV and CDR2 YYDKDF (reference sequence). The CDR3 DNA reads as TGTGCCACCAGCACCACGTTTCGGGACAGGGAGGACGAGCAGTACTTC. This encodes CATSTTFRDREDEQYF.

The rearrangement joins TRBV19 to TRBJ1-2; TRBD1 matches at 8 bases. J gave up 0 bases and V 5 bases, and 5 bases lay outside the gene matches. Per the germline V gene, CDR1 is LNHDA and CDR2 is SQIVND (reference sequence). The CDR3 sequence is 15 residues long. In DNA, the CDR3 is TGTGCCAGTAGTGTCGGGACAGGCCCTAACTATGGCTACACCTTC. It is translated as CASSVGTGPNYGYTF.

The chain employs TRBV19 and TRBJ1-1; the D gene is possibly TRBD1 (5 bases). CDR3 length: 15 residues. Germline V gene data show CDR1 as LNHDA and CDR2 as SQIVND (reference sequence). Between the trimmed V and J ends, which lost 9 bases and 1 base, there was a span of 18 bases. The CDR3 nucleotides read TGTGCCAGCTGCCGGGACTCACTGGGGAACACTGAAGCTTTCTTT. It yields the protein CASCRDSLGNTEAFF.

This clone was seen only once. V gene TRBV7-8 combines with J gene TRBJ1-5, with D possibly being TRBD1 (5 bases). Germline CDR1 is SGHVS and CDR2 is FQNEAQ. This CDR3 contains 16 residues. The V end lost 1 base, the J end lost 0 bases, and 10 bases lay between the germline ends. CDR3 loop: CASSLEGPYSNQPQHF. CDR3 nucleotide sequence: TGTGCCAGCAGCTTAGAGGGGCCGTATAGCAATCAGCCCCAGCATTTT.

In nucleotides, the CDR3 is TGTGCCTGGGGGACAGGGGCTCAGGTCCTCCACTTT. It specifies CAWGTGAQVLHF. The rearrangement joins TRBV30 to TRBJ1-6, with 10 bases matching TRBD1. J gave up 15 bases and V 5 bases, and 7 bases lay outside the gene matches. In germline, CDR1 is GTSNPN, CDR2 SVGIG (reference sequence). This CDR3 region has 12 residues.

The sample holds a few counts of this clone. This chain connects TRBV27 to TRBJ2-1; 8 bases are a match to TRBD2. The CDR3 length is 17 residues. J was trimmed by 2 bases and V by 0 bases; bases with no gene match: 6. Germline V gene sequence: CDR1 MNHEY, CDR2 SMNVEV (reference sequence). As DNA, the CDR3 is TGTGCCAGCAGTTTATCCCCCCTCGGGGGGGCCTACAATGAGCAGTTCTTC. It specifies CASSLSPLGGAYNEQFF.

The genes are TRBV7-2 and TRBJ1-6, with 7 bases lining up with TRBD1. There are 18 residues in the CDR3. Losses at the gene ends were 5 bases for V and 4 bases for J; bases not matched to a gene: 14. Germline CDR1 reads SGHTA; CDR2 reads FQGNSA. This CDR3 reads CASSAQPRDSPYNSPLHF. For the CDR3, the DNA is TGTGCCAGCAGCGCACAGCCCCGGGACAGCCCTTATAATTCACCCCTCCACTTT.

V usage is TRBV6-5 and J usage is TRBJ2-5, with D possibly being TRBD2 (7 bases). Germline values: CDR1 MNHEY, CDR2 SVGAGI. The CDR3 covers 14 residues. Trimming took 5 bases from V and 11 from J, leaving 21 bases between them. CDR3 amino acids: CASSGRGGLREQYF. The CDR3 DNA reads TGTGCCAGCAGTGGGAGGGGGGGTTTGAGGGAGCAGTACTTC.

CDR3 DNA: TGTGCCAGCAAAGGGACAGGGGGAATTACCATATATTTT. It translates to CASKGTGGITIYF. J is TRBJ1-3 and V is TRBV2; TRBD1 matches at 11 bases. The length of the CDR3 is 13 residues. CDR1 and CDR2 from the germline V gene are SNHLY and FYNNEI. V dropped 7 bases and J dropped 10; count of bases not matched to a gene: 6.

This chain uses TRBV6-4 with TRBJ2-6; TRBD2 matches 7 bases. The CDR3 is 15 residues long. Trimming removed 6 bases from V and 0 bases from J; junction bases left unmatched: 2. In germline, CDR1 is MRHNA, CDR2 SNTAGT. The CDR3 here is CASSPGGSGANVLTF. The CDR3 coding sequence is TGTGCCAGCAGCCCGGGGGGCTCTGGGGCCAACGTCCTGACTTTC.

The rearrangement links TRBV4-3 to TRBJ1-4; the D gene is possibly TRBD1 (5 bases). The ends were cut back, 5 bases at V and 4 bases at J, with 8 bases in the middle. Germline CDR1 is LGHNA and CDR2 is YSLEER. CDR3 length: 13 residues. The CDR3 coding sequence is TGCGCCAGCAGCAGGGACTTTAATGAAAAACTGTTTTTT. This encodes CASSRDFNEKLFF.